Each of the 28 T cell receptor beta chains below was sequenced from the same sample in a study of T cell changes during pregnancy in multiple sclerosis. Profiled with immunoSEQ multiplex PCR; TCRdb holds only in-frame clones, not every one. The top ten hold 1.3% to 1.5% of the sample, which has some 50,000 clones, 75% to 90% seen once. The sequences come from peripheral blood, collected in the first trimester of pregnancy. The receptors stem from a female donor in good health, enrolled as a control in a pregnancy study.

V usage is TRBV7-3 and J usage is TRBJ2-3; 10 nucleotides line up with TRBD2. This CDR3 region has 15 residues. With V trimmed by 4 bases and J by 9 bases, 10 bases remained unmatched. Germline CDR1 and CDR2: SGHTA and FQGTGA. Here the CDR3 reads CASSYGAGGRETQYF. Written as DNA, the CDR3 is TGTGCCAGCAGCTACGGAGCGGGAGGGCGGGAGACGCAGTATTTT.

This chain uses TRBV19 with TRBJ2-3, with D perhaps TRBD2 (5 bases). The length of the CDR3 is 14 residues. The germline gives CDR1 LNHDA, CDR2 SQIVND (reference sequence). V lost 5 bases and J lost 2, with 11 bases in between. In DNA, the CDR3 is TGTGCCAGTAGTCCCCGGGGTTCCACAGATACGCAGTATTTT. It is translated as CASSPRGSTDTQYF.

The chain employs TRBV19 and TRBJ1-2; D call uncertain. V was pared by 7 bases and J by 4 bases, with 22 bases between. The CDR3 is 16 amino acids. CDR1 and CDR2 (germline): LNHDA, SQIVND (reference sequence). The CDR3 sequence: CASMPTPMAGTYGYTF. CDR3 coding DNA: TGTGCCAGTATGCCGACGCCCATGGCGGGAACCTATGGCTACACCTTC.

In DNA, the CDR3 is TGTGCCAGCTCGTTCCGGGGACAGGGTGGCAATCAGCCCCAGCATTTT. Translated: CASSFRGQGGNQPQHF. The chain has TRBV18 and TRBJ1-5, with TRBD1 matching over 9 bases. CDR1 is KGHSH and CDR2 is LQKENI in the germline V gene. V gave up 6 bases and J gave up 2 bases; unmatched junction bases: 8. This CDR3 region has 16 residues.

Written as DNA, the CDR3 is TGTGCCAGCAGCTTAATGGGGCAGGGGGTAGACGAGACCCAGTACTTC. It codes for CASSLMGQGVDETQYF. This chain links TRBV7-3 with TRBJ2-5; 7 nucleotides agree with TRBD1. Losses at the gene ends were 1 base for V and 5 bases for J; bases not matched to a gene: 10. The CDR3 has 16 amino acids. Per the germline V gene, CDR1 is SGHTA and CDR2 is FQGTGA.

This clone was seen once. The chain links TRBV29-1 to TRBJ1-3; D unclear. Trimming stripped 5 bases from V and 0 bases from J, with 11 bases between. The CDR3 length is 14 residues. The V gene's germline CDR1 is SQVTM and CDR2 ANQGSEA. Here the CDR3 reads CSVREQSSGNTIYF. In nucleotides, the CDR3 is TGCAGCGTTCGCGAACAGAGCTCTGGAAACACCATATATTTT.

V usage is TRBV7-2 and J usage is TRBJ2-3; D gene unclear. The CDR3 runs 14 residues. From germline, CDR1 is SGHTA and CDR2 FQGNSA. Trimming removed 1 base from V and 7 bases from J, with 12 bases in between. CDR3 DNA sequence: TGTGCCAGCAGCTTAGGTGGCGGAACCCATACGCAGTATTTT. Its translation is CASSLGGGTHTQYF.

The chain uses TRBV7-8 and TRBJ1-1; 7 bases are a match to TRBD1. The CDR3 is 14 amino acids. Germline values: CDR1 SGHVS, CDR2 FQNEAQ. Trimming at V came to 5 bases and at J to 0 bases, leaving 3 bases not matched to a gene. Written as DNA, the CDR3 is TGTGCCAGCAGCAAAGACAGGGTGAACACTGAAGCTTTCTTT. Translating gives CASSKDRVNTEAFF.

The chain combines TRBV7-3 with TRBJ2-1; 9 bases fit TRBD1. Germline V gene sequence: CDR1 SGHTA, CDR2 FQGTGA. The CDR3 runs to 16 residues. The V segment lost 2 bases and the J segment 6 bases; nucleotides outside the gene matches: 8. The CDR3 DNA is TGTGCCAGCAGCTTACGGGGGACAGGGAGAGGCAATGAGCAGTTCTTC. Translated: CASSLRGTGRGNEQFF.

In its sample, this clone was seen a few times. The J gene is TRBJ1-6, the V gene TRBV7-3; weak D call: TRBD1 (5 bases). Trimming took off 3 bases at V and 5 bases at J, with 14 bases between the two ends. CDR1 SGHTA and CDR2 FQGTGA come from the germline V gene. The CDR3 totals 16 residues. The CDR3 region is CASSLGGGRNNSPLHF. CDR3 bases: TGTGCCAGCAGCTTGGGGGGAGGACGGAATAATTCACCCCTCCACTTT.

The chain employs TRBV11-1 and TRBJ1-5; D not resolved. Per the germline V gene, CDR1 is SGHAT and CDR2 is FQDESV (reference sequence). The V end was cut by 2 bases, the J end by 0 bases, with 2 bases between. The CDR3 length is 13 residues. CDR3 protein: CASSLHSNQPQHF. Written as DNA, the CDR3 is TGTGCCAGCAGCTTACATAGCAATCAGCCCCAGCATTTT.

The chain uses TRBV5-1 and TRBJ2-3; TRBD2 matches at 16 bases. The length of the CDR3 is 20 residues. The germline gives CDR1 SGHRS, CDR2 YFSETQ. With V trimmed by 3 bases and J by 1 base, 11 bases remained unmatched. The CDR3 sequence is CASSYHPGLAGGPGTDTQYF. Here the CDR3 DNA reads TGCGCCAGCAGCTACCACCCGGGACTAGCGGGGGGGCCGGGCACAGATACGCAGTATTTT. Looking up the rest from reference TRBV5-1 and TRBJ2-3 gives the full variable domain: KAGVTQTPRYLIKTRGQQVTLSCSPISGHRSVSWYQQTPGQGLQFLFEYFSETQRNKGNFPGRFSGRQFSNSRSEMNVSTLELGDSALYLCASSYHPGLAGGPGTDTQYFGPGTRLTVL.

The genes are TRBV19 and TRBJ2-3; D unresolved. Germline V gives CDR1 LNHDA, CDR2 SQIVND (reference sequence). The CDR3 length is 13 residues. Between the trimmed V and J ends, which lost 3 bases and 6 bases, there was a span of 10 bases. In nucleotides, the CDR3 is TGTGCCAGTAGTATTTCCAGGATGGATACGCAGTATTTT. Translating it yields CASSISRMDTQYF.

The CDR3 sequence is CASSEWGTGTGEQYF. The CDR3 DNA follows: TGTGCCAGCAGTGAATGGGGGACAGGGACGGGGGAGCAGTACTTC. The V gene is TRBV2, the J gene TRBJ2-7, with TRBD1 identical over 9 bases. The germline V gene encodes CDR1 SNHLY and CDR2 FYNNEI. Trimming at V came to 2 bases and at J to 7 bases, leaving 9 bases not matched to a gene. The CDR3 is made up of 15 amino acids.

This clone occurred once. The chain couples TRBV11-2 to TRBJ2-1; TRBD2 matches 8 bases. V was pared by 0 bases and J by 9 bases, with 13 bases of the junction left unmatched. CDR1 is SGHAT, CDR2 FQNNGV, per germline. The CDR3 extends over 17 amino acids. CDR3 sequence (DNA): TGTGCCAGCAGCTTAGATCCCGGGACTAGTAGGTTCGGTGAGCAGTTCTTC. It specifies CASSLDPGTSRFGEQFF.

CDR3 region: CATSRSRSLQETQYF. The CDR3 nucleotides read TGTGCCACCAGCAGATCCCGGAGCCTACAAGAGACCCAGTACTTC. The genes are TRBV15 and TRBJ2-5; D is undetermined. Trimming left V 2 bases short and J 2 bases short, with 12 bases between. The CDR3 consists of 15 residues. CDR1 and CDR2 (germline): LNHNV, YYDKDF (reference sequence).

V usage is TRBV7-9 and J usage is TRBJ1-2; D is unresolved. Germline lookup yields CDR1 SEHNR and CDR2 FQNEAQ (reference sequence). Deletions cut 5 bases from V and 1 base from J, with 5 bases between. The CDR3 consists of 12 residues. The CDR3 sequence is CASSPSNYGYTF. CDR3 coding DNA: TGTGCCAGCAGCCCGAGTAACTATGGCTACACCTTC.

V usage is TRBV18 and J usage is TRBJ2-5, with TRBD2 matching over 9 bases. With V trimmed by 3 bases and J by 3 bases, 2 bases remained unmatched. Germline V lookup: CDR1 KGHSH, CDR2 LQKENI. The CDR3 spans 14 residues. CDR3 amino acids: CASSPIAGEETQYF. In nucleotides, the CDR3 is TGTGCCAGCTCACCCATAGCGGGAGAAGAGACCCAGTACTTC.

The rearrangement links TRBV19 to TRBJ1-5; the D gene is possibly TRBD1 (5 bases). Per germline, CDR1 LNHDA and CDR2 SQIVND (reference sequence). V was cut by 5 bases and J by 6 bases, with 17 bases left in between. This CDR3 comprises 15 residues. This CDR3 is CASSVLQVFSQPQHF. The CDR3 region has the DNA TGTGCCAGTAGTGTCCTACAGGTATTCAGTCAGCCCCAGCATTTT.

The gene calls are TRBV19 and TRBJ1-4; 9 nucleotides match TRBD1. The CDR3 loop spans 15 amino acids. Germline CDR1 reads LNHDA; CDR2 reads SQIVND (reference sequence). V shed 3 bases, J shed 8 bases, and the junction held 7 bases outside the gene matches. CDR3 loop: CASSIRGQGSEKLFF. The DNA for the CDR3 is TGTGCCAGTAGTATTCGGGGACAGGGATCCGAAAAACTGTTTTTT.

This chain connects TRBV6-6 to TRBJ2-1; D is perhaps TRBD2 (5 bases). CDR1 and CDR2 from the germline V gene are MNHNY and SVGAGI (reference sequence). Trimming cost V 6 bases and J 6 bases, with 12 bases left between them. This CDR3 region has 13 residues. CDR3 protein: CASRLRGGNEQFF. In DNA, the CDR3 is TGTGCCAGCAGGTTACGAGGAGGCAATGAGCAGTTCTTC.

The chain links TRBV7-9 to TRBJ1-2; D is unresolved. CDR1 SEHNR and CDR2 FQNEAQ come from the germline V gene (reference sequence). With 7 bases removed from V and 0 bases from J, the gap between germline ends came to 9 bases. The CDR3 consists of 13 residues. CDR3 residues: CASNPGANYGYTF. Written as DNA, the CDR3 is TGTGCCAGCAACCCTGGAGCTAACTATGGCTACACCTTC. Using reference TRBV7-9 and TRBJ1-2 for the parts outside the CDR3, the full variable domain is DTGVSQNPRHKITKRGQNVTFRCDPISEHNRLYWYRQTLGQGPEFLTYFQNEAQLEKSRLLSDRFSAERPKGSFSTLEIQRTEQGDSAMYLCASNPGANYGYTFGSGTRLTVV.

J is TRBJ2-4 and V is TRBV5-6; 8 nucleotides line up with TRBD1. V lost 4 bases and J lost 3; bases outside the gene matches: 3. Germline assignment: CDR1 SGHDT and CDR2 YYEEEE. The CDR3 length is 14 residues. The CDR3 protein is CASSKGTGKNIQYF. Here the CDR3 DNA reads TGTGCCAGCAGCAAGGGGACAGGCAAAAACATTCAGTACTTC. Full variable domain (missing parts from reference TRBV5-6 and TRBJ2-4): DAGVTQSPTHLIKTRGQQVTLRCSPKSGHDTVSWYQQALGQGPQFIFQYYEEEERQRGNFPDRFSGHQFPNYSSELNVNALLLGDSALYLCASSKGTGKNIQYFGAGTRLSVL.

The chain carries TRBV10-3 and TRBJ2-7; 7 bases are a match to TRBD1. The CDR3 sequence is 13 residues long. Germline CDR1 and CDR2: ENHRY and SYGVKD. Losses at the gene ends were 11 bases for V and 5 bases for J; bases not matched to a gene: 12. This chain's CDR3 is CAVTDRDSHEQYF. The CDR3, as DNA: TGTGCCGTCACCGACCGGGACAGCCACGAGCAGTACTTC.

The chain carries TRBV23-1 and TRBJ1-5; D unclear. TRBV23-1 is recorded as an ORF, its role being uncertain. The CDR3 is 17 residues long. Deletions cut 0 bases from V and 5 bases from J, with 17 bases between. As DNA, the CDR3 is TGCGCCAGCAGTCAATCCCTTTACACAGCGGGCCATCAGCCCCAGCATTTT. Its protein product is CASSQSLYTAGHQPQHF.

The gene calls are TRBV21-1 and TRBJ2-7; the D call in the table, TRBD1, was not verified against the DNA. TRBV21-1 counts as a pseudogene. This CDR3 is 16 amino acids long. Here the CDR3 reads CASSLKGLQGDYEQYF. The CDR3 nucleotides read TGTGCCAGCAGCCTAAAAGGGTTACAGGGGGATTACGAGCAGTACTTC.

In nucleotides, the CDR3 is TGTGCCAGTAGTATCGCAAGGGGTCGAAACACCATATATTTT. It specifies CASSIARGRNTIYF. J is TRBJ1-3 and V is TRBV19; D is perhaps TRBD1 (5 bases). Looked up from germline, CDR1 is LNHDA and CDR2 is SQIVND (reference sequence). The V and J ends lost 3 bases and 5 bases respectively, with 11 bases between them. This CDR3 has 14 amino acids.

The chain joins TRBV9 to TRBJ1-2, with 7 bases identical to TRBD1. The CDR3 runs 14 residues. The V gene's germline CDR1 is SGDLS and CDR2 YYNGEE. The junction had 5 bases not matched to a gene; V was cut back by 1 base and J by 5 bases. DNA of the CDR3: TGTGCCAGCAGCGTACCAGGGGGGTCGTATGGCTACACCTTC. Translating it yields CASSVPGGSYGYTF.